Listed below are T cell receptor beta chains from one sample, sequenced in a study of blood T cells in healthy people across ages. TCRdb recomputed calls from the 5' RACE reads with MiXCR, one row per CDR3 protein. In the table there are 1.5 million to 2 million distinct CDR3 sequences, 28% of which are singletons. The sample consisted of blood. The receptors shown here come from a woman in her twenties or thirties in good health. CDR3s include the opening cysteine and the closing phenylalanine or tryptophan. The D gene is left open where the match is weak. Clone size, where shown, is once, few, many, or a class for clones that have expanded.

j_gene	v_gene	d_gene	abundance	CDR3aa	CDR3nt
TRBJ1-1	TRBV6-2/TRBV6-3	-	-	CANSRNTEAFF	TGTGCCAACTCTCGGAACACTGAAGCTTTCTTT
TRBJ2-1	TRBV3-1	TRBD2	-	CASSPRLAGVHEQFF	TGTGCCAGCAGCCCTCGACTAGCGGGAGTCCATGAGCAGTTCTTC
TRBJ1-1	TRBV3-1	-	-	CASSHGTPIMNTEAFF	TGTGCCAGCAGCCACGGGACACCTATCATGAACACTGAAGCTTTCTTT
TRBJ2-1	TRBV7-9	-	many	CASSLGGGIYNEQFF	TGTGCCAGCAGCTTAGGTGGGGGGATCTACAATGAGCAGTTCTTC
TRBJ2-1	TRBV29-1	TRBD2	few	CSVELLAGVVGEQFF	TGCAGCGTTGAATTACTAGCGGGAGTGGTCGGTGAGCAGTTCTTC
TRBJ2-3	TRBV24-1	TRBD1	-	CATSDRQGDPQYF	TGTGCCACCAGTGACCGACAGGGGGATCCGCAGTATTTT
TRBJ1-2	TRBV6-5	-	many	CASSYSGDGYTF	TGTGCCAGCAGTTACTCAGGGGATGGCTACACCTTC
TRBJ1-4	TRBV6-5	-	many	CASSSGLGGYEKLFF	TGTGCCAGCAGTTCGGGACTCGGGGGGTATGAAAAACTGTTTTTT
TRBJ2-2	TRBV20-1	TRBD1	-	CSARGTGPGELFF	TGCAGTGCTAGGGGGACAGGGCCCGGGGAGCTGTTTTTT
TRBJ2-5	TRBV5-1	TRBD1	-	CASSPSPTDRGGTQYF	TGCGCCAGCAGTCCTTCCCCAACTGACAGGGGGGGGACCCAGTACTTC
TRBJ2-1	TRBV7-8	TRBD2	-	CASSYGLAGRDEQFF	TGTGCCAGCAGTTATGGACTAGCGGGAAGGGATGAGCAGTTCTTC
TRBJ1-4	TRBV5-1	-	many	CASSLGQGGEKLFF	TGCGCCAGCAGCTTGGGCCAGGGCGGTGAAAAACTGTTTTTT
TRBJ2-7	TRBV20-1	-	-	CSATSDGMNDEQYF	TGCAGTGCTACGAGCGACGGGATGAACGACGAGCAGTACTTC
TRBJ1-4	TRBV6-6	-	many	CASNDKVGGEKLFF	TGTGCCAGCAATGACAAGGTGGGGGGTGAAAAACTGTTTTTT
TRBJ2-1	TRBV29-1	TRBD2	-	CSTRSGGDAGEQFF	TGCAGCACAAGATCGGGGGGAGACGCGGGCGAGCAGTTCTTC
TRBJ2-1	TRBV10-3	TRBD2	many	CAISPSGNLNEQFF	TGTGCCATCAGTCCTAGCGGGAATCTCAATGAGCAGTTCTTC
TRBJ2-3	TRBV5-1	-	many	CASSLGVAGDTDTQYF	TGCGCCAGCAGCTTGGGAGTGGCAGGGGACACAGATACGCAGTATTTT
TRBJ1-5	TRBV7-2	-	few	CASSLQDAEPQHF	TGTGCCAGCAGCTTGCAGGACGCGGAGCCCCAGCATTTT
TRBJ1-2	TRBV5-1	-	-	CASSLTGQGEGYTF	TGCGCCAGCAGCTTGACGGGGCAGGGAGAAGGCTACACCTTC
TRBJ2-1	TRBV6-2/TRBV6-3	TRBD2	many	CASSLRQRGLNEQFF	TGTGCCAGCAGTCTCCGGCAGCGGGGTCTCAATGAGCAGTTCTTC
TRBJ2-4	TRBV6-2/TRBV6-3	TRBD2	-	CASNPSGSGNIQYF	TGTGCCAGCAACCCTAGCGGGAGCGGAAACATTCAGTACTTC
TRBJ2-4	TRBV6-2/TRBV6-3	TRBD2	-	CASSRRLAGRGNEQYF	TGTGCCAGCAGTCGGCGACTAGCGGGAAGAGGGAATGAGCAGTACTTC
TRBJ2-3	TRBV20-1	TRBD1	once	CSAKGGWLGKDTQNF	TGCAGTGCAAAAGGGGGCTGGCTAGGAAAAGATACGCAGAATTTT
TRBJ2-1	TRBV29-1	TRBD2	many	CSVEASGTYNEQFF	TGCAGCGTTGAAGCTAGCGGGACCTACAATGAGCAGTTCTTC
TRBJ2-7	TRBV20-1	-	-	CSAPLGGARDEQYF	TGCAGTGCTCCCCTGGGGGGGGCGAGGGACGAGCAGTACTTC
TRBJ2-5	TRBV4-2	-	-	CASSHKGRQETQYF	TGTGCCAGCAGCCACAAGGGACGCCAAGAGACCCAGTACTTC
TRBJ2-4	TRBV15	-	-	CATSREGSPENIQYF	TGTGCCACCAGCAGAGAGGGGAGCCCCGAAAACATTCAGTACTTC
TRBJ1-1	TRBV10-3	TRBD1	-	CAISRQGSGTEAFF	TGTGCCATCAGCAGACAGGGGTCCGGCACTGAAGCTTTCTTT